This TCR beta chain stems from a study of CD8 T cells in ankylosing spondylitis. General study findings and limits: Blood of patients with ankylosing spondylitis appeared to be characterized by a TCR beta motif of fewer than 10 highly homologous variants.

The CDR3 has 17 amino acids. Trimming left V 2 bases short and J 2 bases short, with 18 bases between. CDR1 is KGHDR, CDR2 SFDVKD, per germline. From the 5' RACE reads, TCRdb called clonotypes with MiXCR, one entry per CDR3 protein. Of 250,000 to 400,000 distinct CDR3 sequences detected, roughly 12% appear once; the ten largest clones hold around 10%. This clonotype appeared many times. Its antigen is currently unknown. Sequences were obtained from blood, either unsorted or a sorted T cell fraction (not recorded which). The chain recombines TRBV24-1 with TRBJ2-7; possibly TRBD1 or TRBD2 for D (5 bases each). This clonotype was sampled from a female donor with ankylosing spondylitis or in good health (not recorded which). The CDR3 DNA sequence: TGTGCCACCAGTGATTCCCGCCGGGGCCAGGGAGCCTACGAGCAGTACTTC. Its translation is CATSDSRRGQGAYEQYF.